This T cell receptor beta chain was found in a study of cytomegalovirus exposure and HLA in healthy donors. In regard to this clone: Its antigen remains unidentified.

Clones were read by immunoSEQ multiplex PCR, and TCRdb kept only the in-frame ones, dropping some. The repertoire holds tens of thousands of clones, with 85% to 95% as singletons. Overall study results and limits: That first-cohort TCR clusters tended to co-occur in the roughly 110 validation repertoires was found in a later analysis. Reports showed the classifier diagnosing cytomegalovirus status with high specificity and sensitivity. While the bulk of TCR sequences proved rare, some public TCRs turned up in many donors. Altogether, 164 TCR beta chains were recorded as cytomegalovirus-associated.

CDR1 and CDR2 (germline): SGHRS, YFSETQ. The V gene lost 5 bases and the J gene lost 1 base, with 15 bases spanning the gap. CDR3 size: 15 residues. The chain carries TRBV5-1 and TRBJ1-1, with D perhaps matching TRBD1 (6 bases). Material: PBMCs. The sequence came from a woman between 18 and 29 years old in good health and CMV-seropositive. The CDR3 is CASRAVDRPNTEAFF. The CDR3 nucleotides are TGCGCCAGCAGGGCGGTAGACAGGCCGAACACTGAAGCTTTCTTT.